The T cell receptor (beta chain) under discussion was sequenced for a study of long-term antiretroviral therapy in people with HIV. General study results and limits: Dating from the mid-2000s to the late 2010s, the blood was possibly obtained under older ART regimens. ART preceded a rise in diversity that nonetheless stayed lower than in transplant donor controls. HIV repertoires showed narrower CDR3 length ranges than controls.

The libraries were made with immunoSEQ v3.0 at survey level. TCRdb's copy holds only in-frame clones and misses some; the assay was immunoSEQ multiplex PCR. The sample consists of more than 20,000 clones, around 84% of them appearing once. Concerning this clone itself: Its antigen is still unknown.

Specimens held roughly 0.95-11 million cryopreserved PBMC prior to DNA extraction. This clonotype was sampled from a woman between 50 and 59 years old with HIV. Sequencing used unsorted PBMCs, obtained 1.9 years after starting antiretroviral therapy.

The CDR3 DNA reads as TGTGCCAGCAGCTTGATTCCAGGGAAGGCTGGCTACACCTTC. Protein sequence: CASSLIPGKAGYTF. The genes are TRBV7-2 and TRBJ1-2; D may be TRBD1 (5 bases). CDR3 length equals 14 residues. Germline V gene lookup returns CDR1 SGHTA and CDR2 FQGNSA. Trimming took 3 bases from V and 7 from J, leaving 15 bases between them.